The 27 T cell receptor beta chains below come from one sample, sequenced in a study of cytomegalovirus exposure and HLA in healthy donors. The PCR made use of 60 Vbeta and 13 Jbeta primers. The repertoire was sequenced with immunoSEQ multiplex PCR; TCRdb's copy has only in-frame clones and lacks some. This listing includes about 160,000 clones. The sample consisted of PBMCs. The receptors were gathered from a woman aged 60 to 75 in good health and CMV-seronegative.

The J gene is TRBJ1-1, the V gene TRBV18, with TRBD1 matching over 7 bases. CDR3 size: 16 residues. Germline CDR1 reads KGHSH; CDR2 reads LQKENI. The V segment lost 0 bases and the J segment 3 bases; nucleotides outside the gene matches: 7. For the CDR3, the DNA is TGTGCCAGCTCACCACCCATTGACAGGGTGTACACTGAAGCTTTCTTT. Protein product: CASSPPIDRVYTEAFF. Full variable domain (outside the CDR3, taken from reference TRBV18 and TRBJ1-1): NAGVMQNPRHLVRRRGQEARLRCSPMKGHSHVYWYRQLPEEGLKFMVYLQKENIIDESGMPKERFSAEFPKEGPSILRIQQVVRGDSAAYFCASSPPIDRVYTEAFFGQGTRLTVV.

The chain recombines TRBV14 with TRBJ2-1; TRBD1 is a possible D gene (6 bases). The CDR3 totals 16 residues. Germline V gene lookup returns CDR1 SGHDN and CDR2 FVKESK. V was pared by 0 bases and J by 8 bases, with 17 bases between. CDR3 protein: CASSQDLLTGLDEQFF. The CDR3 region has the DNA TGTGCCAGCAGCCAAGATTTACTCACAGGGTTAGATGAGCAGTTCTTC.

V usage is TRBV2 and J usage is TRBJ2-7; TRBD1 might be the D (6 bases). Between the trimmed V and J ends, which lost 3 bases and 6 bases, there was a span of 15 bases. This CDR3 region has 14 residues. Per the germline V gene, CDR1 is SNHLY and CDR2 is FYNNEI. The CDR3 bases are TGTGCCAGCAGTGAGATCAGGGGTCGCTTCGAGCAGTACTTC. It yields the protein CASSEIRGRFEQYF.

The J gene is TRBJ1-1, the V gene TRBV6-5; perhaps TRBD1 as D (6 bases). The length of the CDR3 is 13 residues. V shed 5 bases and J shed 6 bases, with 13 bases lying between them. The germline V gene has CDR1 MNHEY and CDR2 SVGAGI. The DNA for the CDR3 is TGTGCCAGCAGTCCGCCGGGGGGGCCTGAAGCTTTCTTT. This codes for CASSPPGGPEAFF.

The chain employs TRBV10-3 and TRBJ2-2; no firm D call. Trimming took off 7 bases at V and 0 bases at J, with 15 bases between the two ends. Germline CDR1 reads ENHRY; CDR2 reads SYGVKD. This CDR3 is built from 16 residues. CDR3 sequence: CAIKRRQQANTGELFF. In nucleotides, the CDR3 is TGTGCCATCAAAAGGCGGCAGCAAGCGAACACCGGGGAGCTGTTTTTT.

The J gene is TRBJ1-2, the V gene TRBV2, with 8 bases aligning to TRBD1. Germline lookup yields CDR1 SNHLY and CDR2 FYNNEI. V gave up 0 bases and J gave up 8 bases; unmatched junction bases: 11. The CDR3 is made up of 16 amino acids. CDR3 nucleotide sequence: TGTGCCAGCAGTGAAGCGCTTGGGTCAGGGGGCGACGGCTACACCTTC. This translates into CASSEALGSGGDGYTF.

The chain recombines TRBV5-4 with TRBJ2-7, with 7 bases lining up with TRBD2. The V gene's germline CDR1 is SGHNT and CDR2 YYREEE (reference sequence). Losses at the gene ends were 4 bases for V and 2 bases for J; bases not matched to a gene: 6. This CDR3 contains 14 residues. Here the CDR3 reads CASSGGGGPYEQYF. In nucleotides, the CDR3 is TGTGCCAGCAGCGGGGGGGGTGGTCCCTACGAGCAGTACTTC.

CDR3 protein: CASSALTSGGIHNEQFF. The CDR3 DNA sequence: TGTGCCAGCAGCGCACTAACTAGCGGTGGAATTCACAATGAGCAGTTCTTC. This rearrangement joins TRBV9 to TRBJ2-1, with 8 bases lining up with TRBD2. The CDR3 is 17 amino acids. The V gene end was trimmed by 3 bases and the J gene end by 5 bases; junction bases not matched to a gene: 13. The germline gives CDR1 SGDLS, CDR2 YYNGEE.

The genes are TRBV5-1 and TRBJ2-2, with D possibly being TRBD1 (6 bases). Deletions cut 4 bases from V and 7 bases from J, with 14 bases between. Germline values: CDR1 SGHRS, CDR2 YFSETQ. This CDR3 comprises 14 residues. The CDR3 sequence is CASSALQGSGELFF. Written as DNA, the CDR3 is TGCGCCAGCAGCGCTTTACAGGGTAGCGGGGAGCTGTTTTTT.

The genes are TRBV5-1 and TRBJ1-2; the D gene is possibly TRBD1 (6 bases). V dropped 4 bases and J dropped 2 bases, with 12 bases sitting between them. The CDR3 length is 14 residues. Germline CDR1 and CDR2: SGHRS and YFSETQ. In DNA, the CDR3 is TGCGCCAGCAGCGGGACCGGGACAAACTATGGCTACACCTTC. Translation: CASSGTGTNYGYTF.

The chain joins TRBV14 to TRBJ2-7, with TRBD1 matching over 8 bases. Per germline, CDR1 SGHDN and CDR2 FVKESK. The V and J ends lost 6 bases and 3 bases, in that order; junction bases with no gene match: 7. This CDR3 is built from 14 residues. The CDR3 is CASRLQGAGYEQYF. CDR3 bases: TGTGCCAGCAGGCTTCAGGGGGCCGGCTACGAGCAGTACTTC.

V usage is TRBV5-4 and J usage is TRBJ1-2; D is uncertain. V was trimmed by 0 bases and J by 8 bases, leaving 14 bases between them. Germline V gene lookup returns CDR1 SGHNT and CDR2 YYREEE (reference sequence). The CDR3 loop spans 14 amino acids. CDR3 DNA sequence: TGTGCCAGCAGCTTGGTTTCCCAGGAAGGAGGCTACACCTTC. Translating gives CASSLVSQEGGYTF.

The chain carries TRBV14 and TRBJ2-2; TRBD2 aligns across 8 bases. With 3 bases clipped from V and 7 bases from J, the junction kept 1 base outside the gene matches. The germline gives CDR1 SGHDN, CDR2 FVKESK. The CDR3 has 13 residues. The CDR3 region is CASSQGLVGELFF. For the CDR3, the DNA is TGTGCCAGCAGCCAGGGACTAGTCGGGGAGCTGTTTTTT.

Turning to this clone: Other DNA sequences in this specimen translate into the identical CDR3. The gene calls are TRBV20-1 and TRBJ2-3; a possible D gene is TRBD2 (5 bases). The CDR3 is made up of 11 amino acids. The ends were cut back, 3 bases at V and 5 bases at J, with 6 bases in the middle. Germline loops: CDR1 DFQATT, CDR2 SNEGSKA (reference sequence). The CDR3 DNA follows: TGCAGTGCTAGCCGGGAAGATACGCAGTATTTT. It translates to CSASREDTQYF.

V is TRBV11-1 and J is TRBJ2-7; D unresolved. Germline values: CDR1 SGHAT, CDR2 FQDESV (reference sequence). The germline V and J ends were trimmed by 1 base and 3 bases, with 4 bases remaining between them. CDR3 length: 12 residues. The CDR3 DNA follows: TGTGCCAGCAGCTTAGGACTCTACGAGCAGTACTTC. This translates into CASSLGLYEQYF.

V gene TRBV27 combines with J gene TRBJ1-5; 9 positions agree with TRBD1. The germline V gene encodes CDR1 MNHEY and CDR2 SMNVEV (reference sequence). The CDR3 covers 15 residues. With 4 bases clipped from V and 6 bases from J, the junction kept 7 bases outside the gene matches. CDR3 in amino acids: CASSYYRDRVQPQHF. The CDR3 DNA reads TGTGCCAGCAGTTATTATCGGGACAGGGTTCAGCCCCAGCATTTT.

The genes are TRBV7-9 and TRBJ2-7; no clear D. Deletions cut 0 bases from V and 0 bases from J, with 3 bases between. The CDR3 sequence is 13 residues long. From germline, CDR1 is SEHNR and CDR2 FQNEAQ (reference sequence). In DNA, the CDR3 is TGTGCCAGCAGCTTAGCCTACTCCTACGAGCAGTACTTC. It specifies CASSLAYSYEQYF.

According to its frequency, this clone is medium-sized. The chain couples TRBV6-6 to TRBJ1-1; D remains ambiguous. CDR3 length: 11 residues. The V end was cut by 0 bases, the J end by 10 bases, with 6 bases between. The germline V gene has CDR1 MNHNY and CDR2 SVGAGI (reference sequence). CDR3 DNA sequence: TGTGCCAGCAGTTACTCGGGGAGAGCTTTCTTT. Amino acids: CASSYSGRAFF.

The chain carries TRBV5-1 and TRBJ2-2; D may be TRBD1 (6 bases). Trimming stripped 4 bases from V and 3 bases from J, with 16 bases between. In germline, CDR1 is SGHRS, CDR2 YFSETQ. CDR3 length: 16 residues. CDR3 residues: CASSTRSGHYTGELFF. The CDR3 DNA follows: TGCGCCAGCAGCACCCGTTCGGGACACTACACCGGGGAGCTGTTTTTT.

This chain links TRBV4-1 with TRBJ1-2; 11 positions agree with TRBD1. J lost 9 bases, V lost 3 bases, and 9 bases had no gene match. CDR1 is MGHRA, CDR2 YSYEKL, per germline. The CDR3 consists of 15 residues. The CDR3 region is CASSQPRDRGFRYTF. For the CDR3, the DNA is TGCGCCAGCAGCCAGCCCCGGGACAGGGGGTTTCGCTACACCTTC.

This chain links TRBV5-4 with TRBJ2-5; 7 bases are a match to TRBD1. Germline trimming cut 3 bases from V and 0 bases from J; bases unmatched to any gene: 5. The CDR3 sequence is 15 residues long. Germline V CDR1 and CDR2: SGHNT, YYREEE (reference sequence). CDR3 coding DNA: TGTGCCAGCAGCTGGCCGGACAGGTACCAAGAGACCCAGTACTTC. This translates into CASSWPDRYQETQYF.

This chain joins TRBV7-2 and TRBJ2-1; TRBD1 aligns across 7 bases. V lost 6 bases and J lost 15; bases outside the gene matches: 14. The CDR3 spans 13 residues. Germline V gene lookup returns CDR1 SGHTA and CDR2 FQGNSA. The CDR3 DNA follows: TGTGCCAGCAGTTCCCAAAGGGGGCCTCTGGTGTTCTTC. Its translation is CASSSQRGPLVFF.

V gene TRBV25-1 combines with J gene TRBJ1-2; maybe TRBD1 (6 bases). The CDR3 runs 14 residues. Trimming removed 3 bases at V and 4 bases at J, with 12 bases between. Germline V gene lookup returns CDR1 MGHDK and CDR2 SYGVNS. As DNA, the CDR3 is TGTGCCAGCAGTGAGACAGGTGCCTCCTATGGCTACACCTTC. It encodes CASSETGASYGYTF.

J is TRBJ2-7 and V is TRBV5-6, with D perhaps matching TRBD1 (6 bases). V gave up 2 bases and J gave up 3 bases, with 12 bases separating them. Germline-derived CDR1 and CDR2 are SGHDT and YYEEEE. CDR3 size: 14 residues. CDR3: CASSFGRGFYEQYF. In DNA form, the CDR3 reads TGTGCCAGCAGCTTCGGCAGGGGCTTCTACGAGCAGTACTTC.

This chain joins TRBV10-3 and TRBJ2-3, with D unresolved. The CDR3 loop spans 13 amino acids. The V end lost 3 bases, the J end lost 3 bases, and 7 bases lay between the germline ends. The germline V gene has CDR1 ENHRY and CDR2 SYGVKD. CDR3 amino acids: CAISEPVTDTQYF. The CDR3 DNA sequence: TGTGCCATCAGTGAACCGGTGACAGATACGCAGTATTTT.

V is TRBV5-1 and J is TRBJ2-3; TRBD1 aligns across 9 bases. J gave up 2 bases and V 0 bases, and 7 bases lay outside the gene matches. Per the germline V gene, CDR1 is SGHRS and CDR2 is YFSETQ. The CDR3 spans 17 residues. The CDR3 spells CASSLATGTGYTDTQYF. The CDR3 coding sequence is TGCGCCAGCAGCTTGGCTACCGGGACAGGGTACACAGATACGCAGTATTTT.

Here the CDR3 DNA reads TGTGCCAGCAGCTTGAGGATAGCCCCTAACGAGCAGTACTTC. Encoded protein: CASSLRIAPNEQYF. The chain carries TRBV5-4 and TRBJ2-7; D gene ambiguous. Trimming cost V 1 base and J 5 bases, with 13 bases left between them. CDR3 size: 14 residues. Looked up from germline, CDR1 is SGHNT and CDR2 is YYREEE (reference sequence).